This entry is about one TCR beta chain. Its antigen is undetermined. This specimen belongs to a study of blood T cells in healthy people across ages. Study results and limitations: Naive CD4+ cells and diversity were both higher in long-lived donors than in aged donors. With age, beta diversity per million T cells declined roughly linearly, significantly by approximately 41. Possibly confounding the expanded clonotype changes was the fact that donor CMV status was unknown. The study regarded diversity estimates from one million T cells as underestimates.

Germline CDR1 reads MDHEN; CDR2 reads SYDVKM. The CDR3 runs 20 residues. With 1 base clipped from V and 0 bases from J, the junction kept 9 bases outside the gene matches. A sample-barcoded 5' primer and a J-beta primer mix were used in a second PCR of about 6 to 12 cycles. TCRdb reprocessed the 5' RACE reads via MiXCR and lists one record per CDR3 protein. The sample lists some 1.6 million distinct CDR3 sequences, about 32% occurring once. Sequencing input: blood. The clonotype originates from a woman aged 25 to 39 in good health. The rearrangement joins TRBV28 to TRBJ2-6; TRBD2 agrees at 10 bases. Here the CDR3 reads CASSLFTGTSEFSGANVLTF. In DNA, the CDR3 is TGTGCCAGCAGTTTATTTACTGGGACTAGCGAATTCTCTGGGGCCAACGTCCTGACTTTC. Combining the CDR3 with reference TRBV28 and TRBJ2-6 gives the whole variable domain DVKVTQSSRYLVKRTGEKVFLECVQDMDHENMFWYRQDPGLGLRLIYFSYDVKMKEKGDIPEGYSVSREKKERFSLILESASTNQTSMYLCASSLFTGTSEFSGANVLTFGAGSRLTVL.